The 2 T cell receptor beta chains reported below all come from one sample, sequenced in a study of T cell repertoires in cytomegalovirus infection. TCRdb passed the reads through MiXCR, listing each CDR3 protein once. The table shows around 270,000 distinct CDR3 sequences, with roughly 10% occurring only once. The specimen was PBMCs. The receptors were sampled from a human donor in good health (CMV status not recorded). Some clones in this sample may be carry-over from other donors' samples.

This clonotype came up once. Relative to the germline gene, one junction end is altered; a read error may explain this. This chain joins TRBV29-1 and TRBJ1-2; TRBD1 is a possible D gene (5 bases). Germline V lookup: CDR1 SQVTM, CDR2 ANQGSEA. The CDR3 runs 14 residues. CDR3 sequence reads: CSVDSTASPYGHTF. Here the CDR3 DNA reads TGCAGCGTTGACTCGACAGCGTCTCCCTATGGCCACACCTTC. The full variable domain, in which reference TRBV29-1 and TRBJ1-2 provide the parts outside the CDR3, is SAVISQKPSRDICQRGTSLTIQCQVDSQVTMMFWYRQQPGQSLTLIATANQGSEATYESGFVIDKFPISRPNLTFSTLTVSNMSPEDSSIYLCSVDSTASPYGHTFGSGTRLTVV.

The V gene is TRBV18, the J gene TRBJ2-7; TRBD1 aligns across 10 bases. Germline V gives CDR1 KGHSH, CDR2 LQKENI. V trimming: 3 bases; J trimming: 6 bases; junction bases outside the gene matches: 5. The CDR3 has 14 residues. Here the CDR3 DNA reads TGTGCCAGCTCACCTCTCCGGACAGGGGGCGAGCAGTACTTC. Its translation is CASSPLRTGGEQYF.